This record concerns one TCR beta chain sequence. How the authors handled the data: Reference gene primers were amplified, and this amplification served to estimate nucleated cell counts. Sequenced by immunoSEQ multiplex PCR; TCRdb stores in-frame clones only, minus some. The V and J calls and the clone size are those of that table, but D and trimming were determined from the DNA. This sample carries roughly 250,000 clones, over 75% of them seen once, and the ten largest clones take around 0.78%. The entry originates in a study of blood T cell repertoires in COVID-19. Study-wide context: Some COVID-19 samples were acute and others convalescent; all came from the United States, Italy and Spain.

Germline V gene data show CDR1 as SEHNR and CDR2 as FQNEAQ (reference sequence). The length of the CDR3 is 18 residues. V was cut by 5 bases and J by 9 bases, with 28 bases left in between. The chain couples TRBV7-9 to TRBJ2-2; D is possibly TRBD1 (6 bases). This clonotype was sampled from a woman between 25 and 40 years old with acute or convalescent COVID-19. The sample was peripheral blood. The CDR3 region is CASSVNVPGRGLTRELFF. The CDR3 coding sequence is TGTGCCAGCAGCGTCAACGTTCCGGGCAGGGGTCTAACGAGGGAGCTGTTTTTT.